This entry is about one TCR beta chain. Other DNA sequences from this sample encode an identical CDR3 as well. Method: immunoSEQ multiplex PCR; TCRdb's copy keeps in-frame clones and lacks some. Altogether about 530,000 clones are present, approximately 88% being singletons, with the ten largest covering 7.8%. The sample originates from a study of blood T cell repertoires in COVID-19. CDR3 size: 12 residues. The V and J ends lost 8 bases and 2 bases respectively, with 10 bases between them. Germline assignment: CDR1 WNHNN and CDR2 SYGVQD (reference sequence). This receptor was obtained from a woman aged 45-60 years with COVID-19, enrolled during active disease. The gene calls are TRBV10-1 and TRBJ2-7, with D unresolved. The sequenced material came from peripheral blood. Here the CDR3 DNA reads TGCGCCAGCTCCGCTAGTACCTACGAGCAGTACTTC. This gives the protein CASSASTYEQYF.